This TCR beta chain was captured in a study of blood T cell repertoires in COVID-19. The CDR3 runs 14 residues. V lost 4 bases and J 4 bases, leaving 14 bases between the germline ends. CDR1 and CDR2 from the germline V gene are SGHRS and YFSETQ. TCRdb's table, derived via immunoSEQ multiplex PCR, lists solely in-frame clones and lacks some. The repertoire holds approximately 210,000 clones, with 89% as singletons. Sequencing was carried out using peripheral blood. The source of this sequence is a woman between 40 and 50 years old with acute or convalescent COVID-19. The chain carries TRBV5-1 and TRBJ1-2, with a weak D call TRBD1 (6 bases). This CDR3 is CASSPTGPGYGYTF. The CDR3 region has the DNA TGCGCCAGCAGCCCAACAGGGCCCGGCTATGGCTACACCTTC.